The present TCR beta chain was sequenced within a study of blood T cell repertoires in COVID-19. Study summary: The analysed material was cDNA or gDNA that came from T cells, B-cell-depleted T cells, or PBMCs.

The sample holds many counts of this clone. Authors' methods: The assay estimated nucleated cells by amplifying reference gene primers. Generated by immunoSEQ multiplex PCR, the TCRdb table keeps only in-frame clones and is missing some. V and J calls and clone size come straight from that table; D and trimming were deduced from the DNA. The sample records roughly 70,000 clones, about 70% being singletons. V lost 7 bases to trimming and J lost 5 bases; unmatched junction nucleotides: 9. Germline values: CDR1 MNHEY, CDR2 SVGAGI. The CDR3 consists of 15 residues. Sequenced: peripheral blood. This chain connects TRBV6-5 to TRBJ1-5, with 9 bases lining up with TRBD1. The source is a man aged 55-75 years with acute or convalescent COVID-19. CDR3 residues: CASNQDRGGDQPQHF. DNA for the CDR3: TGTGCCAGCAACCAGGACAGGGGCGGAGATCAGCCCCAGCATTTT.